This T cell receptor beta chain was documented in a study of cytomegalovirus exposure and HLA in healthy donors. V trimming: 3 bases; J trimming: 4 bases; junction bases outside the gene matches: 11. The germline gives CDR1 MGHRA, CDR2 YSYEKL. The CDR3 totals 17 residues. The PCR ran on 60 Vbeta and 13 Jbeta primers. Assay used: immunoSEQ multiplex PCR; TCRdb lists only in-frame clones, some missing. Of some 180,000 clones detected, approximately 82% appear once; the ten largest clones hold approximately 1.2%. Overall study findings and caveats: Some highly shared sequence variants likely arose as a pipeline artifact. Further analysis was carried out later, and it showed several of the most significant clusters appearing linked to common viral pathogens. Further analysis, carried out later, found HLA-associated TCR beta chains more clonally expanded than equally common other chains.

As to this clone: Its antigen is as yet unknown.

The chain employs TRBV4-1 and TRBJ2-3; TRBD2 agrees at 9 bases. This receptor was obtained from a girl aged 2 to 10 in good health and CMV-seropositive. The specimen sequenced was PBMCs. The CDR3 nucleotides are TGCGCCAGCAGCCAGGCCCCGGGTAGCGGGAGCCCAGATACGCAGTATTTT. Translation gives CASSQAPGSGSPDTQYF.